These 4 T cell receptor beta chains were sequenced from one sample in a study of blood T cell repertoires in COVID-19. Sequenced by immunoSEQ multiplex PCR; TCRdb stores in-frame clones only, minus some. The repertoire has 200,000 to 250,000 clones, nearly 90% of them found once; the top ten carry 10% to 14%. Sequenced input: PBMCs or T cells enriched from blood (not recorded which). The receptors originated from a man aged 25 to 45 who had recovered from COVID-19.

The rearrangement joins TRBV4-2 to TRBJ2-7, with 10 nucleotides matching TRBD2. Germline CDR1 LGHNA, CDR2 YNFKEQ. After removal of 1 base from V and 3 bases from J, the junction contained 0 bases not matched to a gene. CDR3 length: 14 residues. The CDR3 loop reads CASSQGTSGYEQYF. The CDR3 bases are TGTGCCAGCAGCCAAGGGACTAGCGGCTACGAGCAGTACTTC.

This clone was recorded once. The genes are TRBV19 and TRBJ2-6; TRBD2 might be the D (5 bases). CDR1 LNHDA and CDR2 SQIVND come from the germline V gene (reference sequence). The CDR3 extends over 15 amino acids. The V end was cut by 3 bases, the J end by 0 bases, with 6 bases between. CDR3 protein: CASSMGSSGANVLTF. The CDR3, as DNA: TGTGCCAGTAGTATGGGGAGCTCTGGGGCCAACGTCCTGACTTTC.

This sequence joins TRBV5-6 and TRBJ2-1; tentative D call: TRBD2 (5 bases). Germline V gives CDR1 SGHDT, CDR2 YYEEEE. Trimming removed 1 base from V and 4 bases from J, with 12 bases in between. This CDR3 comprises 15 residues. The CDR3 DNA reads TGTGCCAGCAGCTTGAGGCTAGCAAGGTACAATGAGCAGTTCTTC. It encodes CASSLRLARYNEQFF.

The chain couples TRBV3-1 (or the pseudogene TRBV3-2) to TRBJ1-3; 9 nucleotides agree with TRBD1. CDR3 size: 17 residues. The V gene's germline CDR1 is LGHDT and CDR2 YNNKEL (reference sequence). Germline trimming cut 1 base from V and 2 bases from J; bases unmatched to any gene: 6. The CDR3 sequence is CASSQVPTGGTGNTIYF. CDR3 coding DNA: TGTGCCAGCAGCCAAGTGCCGACAGGGGGGACTGGAAACACCATATATTTT.